A selection of T cell receptor beta chains follows, all from one sample in a study of vaccination and CD4 T cells after COVID-19. TCRdb used MiXCR to reprocess the PCR reads, holding one entry per CDR3 protein. The sample contains tens of thousands of distinct CDR3 sequences, 50% of which appear only once. The sequencing used CD4+ T cells from blood, collected about 7 months after SARS-CoV-2 vaccination. These receptors originate from a human donor who had recovered from COVID-19. The CDR3 runs from the conserved cysteine through the conserved F or W. A D gene is named only where the DNA matches it firmly. Size tells how often a clone was seen (once, few, many) or the class of an expanded clone, and some rows leave it out.

abundance	d_gene	j_gene	v_gene	CDR3nt	CDR3aa
-	TRBD2	TRBJ2-1	TRBV20-1	TGCAGTGCCAATAGCGGGAGGGCGGTGAATGAGCAGTTCTTC	CSANSGRAVNEQFF
few	-	TRBJ2-1	TRBV2	TGTGCCAGCACCCTTAACTCCTACAATGAGCAGTTCTTC	CASTLNSYNEQFF